The clone carrying this T cell receptor (beta chain) has only a few counts. The V and J ends lost 4 bases and 5 bases, in that order; junction bases with no gene match: 5. CDR3 length equals 15 residues. CDR1 is MNHEY, CDR2 SMNVEV, per germline (reference sequence). With 60 Vbeta and 13 Jbeta primers, the PCR was carried out. Here immunoSEQ multiplex PCR was the method, and the copy in TCRdb shows in-frame clones only, minus some. The repertoire has 99,000 or so clones, more than 9.5% of them found once; the top ten carry approximately 15%. The sample belongs to a study of cytomegalovirus exposure and HLA in healthy donors.

The chain combines TRBV27 with TRBJ2-7; TRBD2 agrees at 13 bases. The clonotype was recovered from a man aged 40-49 years in good health and CMV-seropositive. The sequenced sample was PBMCs. CDR3 residues: CASSSWTSGSDEQYF. CDR3 nucleotide sequence: TGTGCCAGCAGTTCCTGGACTAGCGGGAGCGACGAGCAGTACTTC.